This T cell receptor (beta chain) was profiled in a study of T-cell reconstitution after alpha-beta-depleted transplantation in children. Study-wide results and limits: Some patients' high day-60 TCRbeta diversity was traced to surviving recipient T cells and thymic progenitors. T cells produced anew were the main source of T-cell counts and diversity one year after transplant.

During its preparation, the TCRbeta library received unique molecular identifiers. TCRdb analysed the PCR reads with MiXCR anew, one entry per CDR3 protein. The repertoire holds a few hundred thousand distinct CDR3 sequences, with about 25% as singletons. The V gene's germline CDR1 is SGHDT and CDR2 YYEEEE. The CDR3 is made up of 14 amino acids. J lost 3 bases, V lost 2 bases, and 3 bases had no gene match. About this clonotype itself: Antigen specificity is unknown.

The TCR sequence derives from a girl aged 2 to 9 with Fanconi anemia, due to receive a stem cell transplant. This specimen consisted of PBMCs, obtained before TCRalphabeta/CD19-depleted stem cell transplant. The V gene is TRBV5-6, the J gene TRBJ2-5; 8 positions agree with TRBD1. CDR3 protein: CASSFPTGEETQYF. In DNA, the CDR3 is TGTGCCAGCAGCTTTCCGACAGGGGAAGAGACCCAGTACTTC.